This T cell receptor beta chain originates from a study of blood T cells in healthy people across ages. On this clonotype: Its target is unknown.

Overall study findings and caveats: Diversity estimated from one million T cells was considered an underestimate.

Per the germline V gene, CDR1 is SNHLY and CDR2 is FYNNEI. The CDR3 length is 19 residues. V was cut by 6 bases and J by 0 bases, with 24 bases left in between. Combining a sample-barcoded 5' primer with a J-beta primer mix, a second PCR ran for roughly 7 to 12 cycles. TCRdb passed the 5' RACE reads through MiXCR, listing each CDR3 protein once. The data contain 980,000 or so distinct CDR3 sequences, around 46% of them singletons. The J gene is TRBJ2-4, the V gene TRBV2, with a tentative D call TRBD1 (6 bases). The receptor was derived from a man aged 25 to 40 in good health. The sequencing input was blood. DNA for the CDR3: TGTGCCAGCAGAGACGACAGGCCCCGGATCGGACTAGCCAAAAACATTCAGTACTTC. Its translation: CASRDDRPRIGLAKNIQYF.